This T cell receptor beta chain is from a study of T cell changes during pregnancy in multiple sclerosis. This table comes from immunoSEQ multiplex PCR, and its TCRdb copy is limited to in-frame clones, with some not included. The profile covers about 32,000 clones, with about nine tenths appearing a single time and about 3.9% taken by the ten largest. Sequencing was performed on CD8+ T cells from peripheral blood mononuclear cells, taken in the second trimester of pregnancy. The clonotype was recovered from a female donor in good health, enrolled as a control in a pregnancy study.

CDR3 DNA sequence: TGTGCCAGCAGCCCGTCGGAAGGAGCGGGCTACGAGCAGTACTTC. Protein product: CASSPSEGAGYEQYF. V usage is TRBV6-4 and J usage is TRBJ2-7; D is possibly TRBD2 (6 bases). The ends were cut back, 6 bases at V and 3 bases at J, with 18 bases in the middle. The CDR3 sequence is 15 residues long. CDR1 MRHNA and CDR2 SNTAGT come from the germline V gene.